The next 4 T cell receptor beta chains were all read from a single sample in a study of cytomegalovirus exposure and HLA in healthy donors. PCR involved 60 Vbeta and 13 Jbeta primers. Assay used: immunoSEQ multiplex PCR; TCRdb lists only in-frame clones, some missing. The top ten hold less than 3% of the sample, which has about 130,000 clones, around 80% seen once. The specimen sequenced was PBMCs. The origin of the receptors is a man aged 50 to 60 in good health and CMV-seronegative.

DNA of the CDR3: TGTGCCAGCAGCGCCCCCAGCAGACTAGCGGGGAATGAGCAGTTCTTC. The encoded protein is CASSAPSRLAGNEQFF. The V gene is TRBV7-9, the J gene TRBJ2-1; 11 bases agree with TRBD2. CDR3 size: 16 residues. Germline-derived CDR1 and CDR2 are SEHNR and FQNEAQ (reference sequence). Trimming cost V 5 bases and J 7 bases; bases outside gene matches: 10.

This chain connects TRBV15 to TRBJ1-5; the D is unclear. The CDR3 covers 15 residues. Trimming took 2 bases from V and 6 from J, leaving 14 bases between them. Germline values: CDR1 LNHNV, CDR2 YYDKDF (reference sequence). CDR3 sequence: CATSRPPMGSQPQHF. The CDR3 DNA sequence: TGTGCCACCAGCAGACCACCTATGGGCAGTCAGCCCCAGCATTTT. Together with reference TRBV15 and TRBJ1-5, the CDR3 gives the full variable domain: DAMVIQNPRYQVTQFGKPVTLSCSQTLNHNVMYWYQQKSSQAPKLLFHYYDKDFNNEADTPDNFQSRRPNTSFCFLDIRSPGLGDTAMYLCATSRPPMGSQPQHFGDGTRLSIL.

In regard to this clone: At one of its ends the junction is not consistent with the germline gene, which may arise from a read error. The CDR3 region is CASSLVGLAGVTRNF. The CDR3 nucleotides are TGCGCCAGCAGCTTGGTAGGCCTAGCGGGGGTGACCAGGAACTTC. The chain combines TRBV5-1 with TRBJ2-7; 10 bases line up with TRBD2. The CDR3 length is 15 residues. The V gene's germline CDR1 is SGHRS and CDR2 YFSETQ.

This clone was seen just once. The J gene is TRBJ1-1, the V gene TRBV27; 10 bases map to TRBD1. Per germline, CDR1 MNHEY and CDR2 SMNVEV (reference sequence). The CDR3 totals 16 residues. V trimming: 6 bases; J trimming: 5 bases; junction bases outside the gene matches: 12. Here the CDR3 reads CASSRRPGTGVTEAFF. CDR3 coding DNA: TGTGCCAGCAGCCGACGTCCCGGGACAGGGGTTACTGAAGCTTTCTTT.